Below, one TCR beta chain is given with its context. Each CDR3 protein is one row after TCRdb ran MiXCR on the 5' RACE reads. The table records 40,000 to 50,000 distinct CDR3 sequences, 19% of them present only once. This record comes from a study of chronic HIV infection and antiretroviral therapy. Sequencing was carried out using peripheral blood. This TCR was recovered from an adult who had HIV and had not received antiretroviral therapy, or was an uninfected healthy control (not recorded which).

The CDR3 reads CASSPRGSGGGELFF. The CDR3 DNA reads TGTGCCAGCAGCCCCCGCGGGTCTGGTGGCGGGGAGCTGTTTTTT. The chain couples TRBV25-1 to TRBJ2-2; perhaps TRBD2 as D (5 bases). CDR3 size: 15 residues. Per germline, CDR1 MGHDK and CDR2 SYGVNS. Trimming shortened V by 6 bases and J by 7 bases, and 18 bases separated the two germline ends.